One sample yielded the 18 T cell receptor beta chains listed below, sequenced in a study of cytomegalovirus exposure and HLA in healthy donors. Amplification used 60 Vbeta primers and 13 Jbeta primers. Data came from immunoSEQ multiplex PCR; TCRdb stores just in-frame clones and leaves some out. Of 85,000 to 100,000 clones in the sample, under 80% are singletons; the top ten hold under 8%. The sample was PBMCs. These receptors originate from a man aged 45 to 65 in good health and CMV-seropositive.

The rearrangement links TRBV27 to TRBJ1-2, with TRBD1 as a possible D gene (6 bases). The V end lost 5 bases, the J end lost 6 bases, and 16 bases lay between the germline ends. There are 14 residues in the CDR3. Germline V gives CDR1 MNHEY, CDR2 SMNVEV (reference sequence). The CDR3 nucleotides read TGTGCCAGCAGTGCTTCTTGGACAGCCAATGGCTACACCTTC. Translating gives CASSASWTANGYTF.

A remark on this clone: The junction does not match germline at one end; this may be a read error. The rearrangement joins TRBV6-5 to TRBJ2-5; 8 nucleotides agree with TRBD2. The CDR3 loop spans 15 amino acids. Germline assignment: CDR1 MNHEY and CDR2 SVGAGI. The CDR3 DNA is TGTGCCGGCAGTTCACCCGGGACTAGAGGAGAGACCCAGTACTTC. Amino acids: CAGSSPGTRGETQYF.

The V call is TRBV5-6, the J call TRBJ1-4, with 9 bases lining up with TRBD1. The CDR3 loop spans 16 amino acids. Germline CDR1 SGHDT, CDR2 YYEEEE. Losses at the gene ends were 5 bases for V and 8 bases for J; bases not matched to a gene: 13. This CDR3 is CASSLRFRDRDEKLFF. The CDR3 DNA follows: TGTGCCAGCAGTTTGAGGTTCCGGGACAGGGACGAAAAACTGTTTTTT.

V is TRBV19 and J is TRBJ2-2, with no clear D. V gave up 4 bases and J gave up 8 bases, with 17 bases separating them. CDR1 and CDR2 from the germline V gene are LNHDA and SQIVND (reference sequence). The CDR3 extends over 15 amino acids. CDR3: CASSTPPDIRGELFF. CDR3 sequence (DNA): TGTGCCAGTAGTACCCCACCCGACATCCGTGGGGAGCTGTTTTTT.

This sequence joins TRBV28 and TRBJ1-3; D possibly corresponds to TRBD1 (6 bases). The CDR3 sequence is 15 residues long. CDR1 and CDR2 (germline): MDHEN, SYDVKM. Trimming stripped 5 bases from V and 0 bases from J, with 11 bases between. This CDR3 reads CASSPTGFSGNTIYF. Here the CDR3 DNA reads TGTGCCAGCAGTCCAACAGGGTTCTCTGGAAACACCATATATTTT.

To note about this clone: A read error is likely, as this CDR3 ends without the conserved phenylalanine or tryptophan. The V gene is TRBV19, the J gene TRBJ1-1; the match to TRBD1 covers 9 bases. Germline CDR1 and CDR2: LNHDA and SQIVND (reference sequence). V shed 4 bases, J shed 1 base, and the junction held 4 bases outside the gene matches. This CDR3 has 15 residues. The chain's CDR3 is CASSTRQGGNTEAFL. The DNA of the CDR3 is TGTGCCAGTAGTACCCGACAGGGGGGGAACACTGAAGCTTTCCTT.

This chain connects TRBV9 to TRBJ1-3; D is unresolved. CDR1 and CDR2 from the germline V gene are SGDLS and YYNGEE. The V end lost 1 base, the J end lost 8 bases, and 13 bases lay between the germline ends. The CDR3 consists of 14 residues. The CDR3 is CASSVTIKLDTIYF. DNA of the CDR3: TGTGCCAGCAGCGTAACCATAAAACTAGACACCATATATTTT.

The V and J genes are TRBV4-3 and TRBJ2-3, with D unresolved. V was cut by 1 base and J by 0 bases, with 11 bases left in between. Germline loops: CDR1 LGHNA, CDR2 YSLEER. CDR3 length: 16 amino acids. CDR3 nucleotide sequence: TGCGCCAGCAGCCAAGGTGGAGACCAAAGCACAGATACGCAGTATTTT. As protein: CASSQGGDQSTDTQYF.

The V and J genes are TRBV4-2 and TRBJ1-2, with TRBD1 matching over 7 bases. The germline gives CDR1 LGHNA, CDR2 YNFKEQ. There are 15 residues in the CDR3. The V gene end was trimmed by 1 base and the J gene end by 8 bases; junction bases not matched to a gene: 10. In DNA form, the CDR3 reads TGTGCCAGCAGCCAAGCCCCTGACAGGGCCCCGGGCTACACCTTC. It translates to CASSQAPDRAPGYTF.

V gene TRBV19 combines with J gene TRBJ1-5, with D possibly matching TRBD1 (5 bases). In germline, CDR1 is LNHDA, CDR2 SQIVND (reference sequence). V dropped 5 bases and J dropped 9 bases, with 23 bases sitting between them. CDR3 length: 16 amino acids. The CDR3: CASSPVQGHPGGPQHF. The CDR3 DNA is TGTGCCAGTAGTCCTGTACAAGGACATCCCGGGGGGCCCCAGCATTTT.

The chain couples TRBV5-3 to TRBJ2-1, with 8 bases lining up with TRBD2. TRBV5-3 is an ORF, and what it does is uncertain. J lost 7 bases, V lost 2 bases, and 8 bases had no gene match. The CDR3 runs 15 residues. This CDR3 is CARSFRGGMGNEQFF. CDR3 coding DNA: TGTGCCAGAAGCTTCCGGGGGGGCATGGGTAATGAGCAGTTCTTC.

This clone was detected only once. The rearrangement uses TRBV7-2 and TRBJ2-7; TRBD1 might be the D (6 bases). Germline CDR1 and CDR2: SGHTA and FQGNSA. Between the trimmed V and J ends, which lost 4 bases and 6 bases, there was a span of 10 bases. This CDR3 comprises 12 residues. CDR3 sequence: CASSSRGTEQYF. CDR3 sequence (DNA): TGTGCCAGCAGCTCCAGGGGTACCGAGCAGTACTTC.

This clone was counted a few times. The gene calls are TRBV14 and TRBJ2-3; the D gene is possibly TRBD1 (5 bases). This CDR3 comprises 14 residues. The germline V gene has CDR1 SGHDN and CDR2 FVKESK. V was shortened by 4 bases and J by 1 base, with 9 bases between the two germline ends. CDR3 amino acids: CASSPGAGTDTQYF. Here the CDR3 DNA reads TGTGCCAGCAGCCCTGGGGCCGGCACAGATACGCAGTATTTT.

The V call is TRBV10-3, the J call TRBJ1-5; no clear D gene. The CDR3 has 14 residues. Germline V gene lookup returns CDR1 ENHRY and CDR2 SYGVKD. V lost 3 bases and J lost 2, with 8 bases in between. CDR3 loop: CAISDGWGNQPQHF. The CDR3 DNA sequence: TGTGCCATCAGTGACGGGTGGGGCAATCAGCCCCAGCATTTT.

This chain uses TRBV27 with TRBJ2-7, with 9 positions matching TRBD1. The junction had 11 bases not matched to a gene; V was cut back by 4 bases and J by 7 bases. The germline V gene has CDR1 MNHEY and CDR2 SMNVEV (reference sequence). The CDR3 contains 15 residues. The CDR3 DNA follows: TGTGCCAGCAGTTCGTCCCCCGGGACAGGGTTTGAGCAGTACTTC. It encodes CASSSSPGTGFEQYF.

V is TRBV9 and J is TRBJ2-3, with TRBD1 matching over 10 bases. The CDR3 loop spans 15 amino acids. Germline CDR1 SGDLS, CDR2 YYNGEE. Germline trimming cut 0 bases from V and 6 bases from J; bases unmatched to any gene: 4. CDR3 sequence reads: CASSVGTGGTDTQYF. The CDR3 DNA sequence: TGTGCCAGCAGCGTAGGGACAGGGGGTACGGATACGCAGTATTTT.

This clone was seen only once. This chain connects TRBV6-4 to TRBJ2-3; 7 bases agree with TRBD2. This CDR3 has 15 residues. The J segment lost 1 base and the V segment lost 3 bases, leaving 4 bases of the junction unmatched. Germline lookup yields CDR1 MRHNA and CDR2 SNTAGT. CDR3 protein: CASSDLAGGTDTQYF. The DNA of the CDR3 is TGTGCCAGCAGTGATTTGGCGGGGGGCACAGATACGCAGTATTTT.

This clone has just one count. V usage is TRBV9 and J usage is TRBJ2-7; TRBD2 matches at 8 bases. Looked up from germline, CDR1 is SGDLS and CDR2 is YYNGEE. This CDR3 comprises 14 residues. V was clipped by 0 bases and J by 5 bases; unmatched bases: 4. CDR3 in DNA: TGTGCCAGCAGCGTAGCGGGGGGGCCGAACGAGCAGTACTTC. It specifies CASSVAGGPNEQYF.